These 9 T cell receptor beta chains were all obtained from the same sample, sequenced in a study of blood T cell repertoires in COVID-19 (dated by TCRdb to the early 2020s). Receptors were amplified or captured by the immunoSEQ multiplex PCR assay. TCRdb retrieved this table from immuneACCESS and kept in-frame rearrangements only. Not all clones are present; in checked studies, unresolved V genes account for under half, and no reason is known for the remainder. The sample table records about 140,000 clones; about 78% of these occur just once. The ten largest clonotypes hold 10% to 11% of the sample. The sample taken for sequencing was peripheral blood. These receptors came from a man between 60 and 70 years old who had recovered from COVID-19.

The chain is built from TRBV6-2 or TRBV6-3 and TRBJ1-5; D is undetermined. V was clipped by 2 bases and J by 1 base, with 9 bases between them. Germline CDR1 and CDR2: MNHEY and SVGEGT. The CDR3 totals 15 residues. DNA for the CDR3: TGTGCCAGCAGTTACGGTGGGCTAAGCAATCAGCCCCAGCATTTT. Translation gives CASSYGGLSNQPQHF.

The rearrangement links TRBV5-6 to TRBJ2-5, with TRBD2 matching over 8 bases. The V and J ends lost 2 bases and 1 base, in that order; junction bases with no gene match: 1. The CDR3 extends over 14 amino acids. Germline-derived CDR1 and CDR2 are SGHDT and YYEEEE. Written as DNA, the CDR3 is TGTGCCAGCAGCTTCCTAGCGGGCCAAGAGACCCAGTACTTC. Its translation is CASSFLAGQETQYF.

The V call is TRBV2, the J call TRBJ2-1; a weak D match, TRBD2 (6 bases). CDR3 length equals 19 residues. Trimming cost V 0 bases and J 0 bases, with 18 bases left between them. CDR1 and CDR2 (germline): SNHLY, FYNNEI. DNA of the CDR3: TGTGCCAGCAGTGAAGCCCCTTTGGGACTTTTGAGCTCCTACAATGAGCAGTTCTTC. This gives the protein CASSEAPLGLLSSYNEQFF.

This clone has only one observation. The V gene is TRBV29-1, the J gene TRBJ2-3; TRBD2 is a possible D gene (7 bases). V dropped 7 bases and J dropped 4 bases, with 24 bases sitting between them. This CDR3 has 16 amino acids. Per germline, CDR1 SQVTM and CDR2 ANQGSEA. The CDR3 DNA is TGCAGCGCCTGGGGGCTAGCGGAGGGGGGGTCAGATACGCAGTATTTT. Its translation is CSAWGLAEGGSDTQYF.

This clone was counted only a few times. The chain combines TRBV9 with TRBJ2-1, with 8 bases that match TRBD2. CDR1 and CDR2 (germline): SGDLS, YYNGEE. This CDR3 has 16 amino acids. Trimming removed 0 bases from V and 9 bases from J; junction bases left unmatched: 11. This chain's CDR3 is CASSVGGGTSVAEQFF. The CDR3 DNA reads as TGTGCCAGCAGCGTAGGAGGGGGGACTAGTGTCGCTGAGCAGTTCTTC.

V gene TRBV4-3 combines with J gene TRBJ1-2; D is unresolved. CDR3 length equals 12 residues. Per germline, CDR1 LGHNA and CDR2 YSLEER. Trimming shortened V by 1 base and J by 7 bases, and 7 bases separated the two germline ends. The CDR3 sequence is CASSQGGTGYTF. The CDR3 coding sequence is TGCGCCAGCAGCCAAGGAGGTACTGGCTACACCTTC.

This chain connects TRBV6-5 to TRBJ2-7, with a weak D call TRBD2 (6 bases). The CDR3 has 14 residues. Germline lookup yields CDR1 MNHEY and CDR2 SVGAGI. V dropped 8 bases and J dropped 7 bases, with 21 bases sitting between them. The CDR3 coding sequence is TGTGCCAGCGAGGGTGGGGGGAGGAATGGAGAGCAGTACTTC. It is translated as CASEGGGRNGEQYF.

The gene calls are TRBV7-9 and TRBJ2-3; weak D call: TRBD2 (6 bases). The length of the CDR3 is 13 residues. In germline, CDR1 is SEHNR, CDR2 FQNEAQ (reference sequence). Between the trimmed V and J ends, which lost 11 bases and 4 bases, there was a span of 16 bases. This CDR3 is CAFRDSGADTQYF. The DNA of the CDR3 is TGTGCCTTCCGGGACTCGGGGGCAGATACGCAGTATTTT.

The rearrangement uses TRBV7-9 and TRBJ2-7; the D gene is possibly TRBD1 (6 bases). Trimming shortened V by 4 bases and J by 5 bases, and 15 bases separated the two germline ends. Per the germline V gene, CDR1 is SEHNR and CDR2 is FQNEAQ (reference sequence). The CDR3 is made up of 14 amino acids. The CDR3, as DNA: TGTGCCAGCAGCTCTTCAGGGGCCCTCAACGAGCAGTACTTC. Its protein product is CASSSSGALNEQYF. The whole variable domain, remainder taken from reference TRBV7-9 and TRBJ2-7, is DTGVSQNPRHKITKRGQNVTFRCDPISEHNRLYWYRQTLGQGPEFLTYFQNEAQLEKSRLLSDRFSAERPKGSFSTLEIQRTEQGDSAMYLCASSSSGALNEQYFGPGTRLTVT.